This T cell receptor beta chain was identified in a study of T cell repertoires in cytomegalovirus infection. The CDR3 covers 15 residues. The V end was cut by 6 bases, the J end by 6 bases, with 18 bases between. The germline V gene encodes CDR1 WNHNN and CDR2 SYGVQD (reference sequence). TCRdb fed the reads into MiXCR, producing one record per CDR3 protein. This repertoire shows about 400,000 distinct CDR3 sequences, approximately 18% found once; its top ten account for under 9%. This clonotype has ten or more counts. This clonotype originated in a human donor in good health (CMV status not recorded). Some clones in this sample may be carry-over from other donors' samples. The source material was PBMCs. The V call is TRBV10-1, the J call TRBJ2-1; D is undetermined. The CDR3 region has the DNA TGCGCCAGCAGGGGGTATGTCGGGTTGCGCAATGAGCAGTTCTTC. Translating it yields CASRGYVGLRNEQFF.